This T cell receptor (beta chain) was profiled in a study of blood T cell repertoires in COVID-19. Study-level information: In each case, the material was cDNA or gDNA derived from T cells, B-cell-depleted T cells, or PBMCs.

Trimming took 5 bases from V and 7 from J, leaving 12 bases between them. This CDR3 has 13 residues. Germline values: CDR1 MNHEY, CDR2 SVGAGI. The assay was immunoSEQ multiplex PCR, and TCRdb's table has in-frame clones only and misses some. The sample has about 250,000 clones, more than 70% seen once. The sample consisted of peripheral blood. The TCR comes from an elderly man with acute or convalescent COVID-19. The rearrangement joins TRBV6-5 to TRBJ2-1, with D possibly being TRBD1 (5 bases). CDR3 loop: CASSNGRVNEQFF. In nucleotides, the CDR3 is TGTGCCAGCAGTAACGGCAGGGTAAATGAGCAGTTCTTC.